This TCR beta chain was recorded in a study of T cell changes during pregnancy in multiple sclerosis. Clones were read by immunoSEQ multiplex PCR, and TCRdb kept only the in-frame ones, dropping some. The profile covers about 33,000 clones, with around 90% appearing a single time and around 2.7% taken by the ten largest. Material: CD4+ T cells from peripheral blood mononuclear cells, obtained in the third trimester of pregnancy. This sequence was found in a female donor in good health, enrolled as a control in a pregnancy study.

CDR3 residues: CASSLDSLNYGYTF. Written as DNA, the CDR3 is TGTGCCAGCAGCTTGGACAGCCTTAACTATGGCTACACCTTC. The chain couples TRBV11-1 to TRBJ1-2, with TRBD1 as a possible D gene (6 bases). This CDR3 comprises 14 residues. Trimming removed 3 bases at V and 1 base at J, with 9 bases between. CDR1 is SGHAT, CDR2 FQDESV, per germline (reference sequence).